These T cell receptor beta chains were read from a single sample in a study of cytomegalovirus exposure and HLA in healthy donors. Profiling relied on immunoSEQ multiplex PCR, and the TCRdb table lists in-frame clones only, not all of them. This sample has around 180,000 clones; approximately 80% occur once, and the top ten carry about 4.9%. The sample consisted of PBMCs. The receptors were gathered from a man aged 18 to 29 in good health and CMV-seronegative. CDR3s include the opening cysteine and the closing phenylalanine or tryptophan. The order of the fields is V gene, J gene, D gene, clone size, CDR3 DNA, CDR3 protein. D genes are given only for firm matches. Rows may omit the clone size; those that give it use once, few, many or a size class.

V gene: TRBV30; J gene: TRBJ2-6; D gene: .; clone size: once; CDR3 DNA: TGTGCCTGGAGTGTCCCCGAGACTGGGGCCAACGTCCTGACTTTC; CDR3 protein: CAWSVPETGANVLTF
V gene: TRBV5-1; J gene: TRBJ2-7; D gene: TRBD1; clone size: .; CDR3 DNA: TGCGCCAGCAGAGATCTACAGGGGGCGAATGACGAGCAGTACTTC; CDR3 protein: CASRDLQGANDEQYF
V gene: TRBV4-1; J gene: TRBJ1-6; D gene: .; clone size: .; CDR3 DNA: TGCGCTAGCAGCCAAGTACAGGGTTTTTCGAGCTCCTATAATTCACCCCTCCACTTT; CDR3 protein: CASSQVQGFSSSYNSPLHF
V gene: TRBV5-4; J gene: TRBJ2-6; D gene: TRBD1; clone size: .; CDR3 DNA: TGTGCCAGCAGCTTGGCGACAGGGTGGGCCAACGTCCTGACTTTC; CDR3 protein: CASSLATGWANVLTF
V gene: TRBV2; J gene: TRBJ2-4; D gene: TRBD1; clone size: .; CDR3 DNA: TGTGCCAGCAGTGAAGGCGGGACAGGGTTGTACATTCAGTACTTC; CDR3 protein: CASSEGGTGLYIQYF
V gene: TRBV7-7; J gene: TRBJ2-5; D gene: .; clone size: .; CDR3 DNA: TGTGCTAGCAGCTTAGCGCGGGGCCAGGGTCCGGAGACCCAGTACTTC; CDR3 protein: CASSLARGQGPETQYF
V gene: TRBV9; J gene: TRBJ1-1; D gene: TRBD1; clone size: .; CDR3 DNA: TGTGCCAGCAGCGTGGGGGGATCGACAGGGAGAACTGAAGCTTTCTTT; CDR3 protein: CASSVGGSTGRTEAFF
V gene: TRBV5-6; J gene: TRBJ1-1; D gene: .; clone size: .; CDR3 DNA: TGTGCCAGCAGTCCGACAGTCATGAACACTGAAGCTTTCTTT; CDR3 protein: CASSPTVMNTEAFF
V gene: TRBV10-3; J gene: TRBJ1-1; D gene: TRBD1; clone size: .; CDR3 DNA: TGTGCCATCAGTCTGCAGGGACAGACTGAAGCTTTCTTT; CDR3 protein: CAISLQGQTEAFF
V gene: TRBV9; J gene: TRBJ2-2; D gene: .; clone size: .; CDR3 DNA: TGTGCCAGCAGCGACGACGGCAGGGTAGGCCCGAACACCGGGGAGCTGTTTTTT; CDR3 protein: CASSDDGRVGPNTGELFF
V gene: TRBV7-9; J gene: TRBJ1-1; D gene: TRBD1; clone size: .; CDR3 DNA: TGTGCCAGCAGCCAGCTGACAACCCTACAGGGGACTGAAGCTTTCTTT; CDR3 protein: CASSQLTTLQGTEAFF
V gene: TRBV6-5; J gene: TRBJ2-5; D gene: TRBD1; clone size: .; CDR3 DNA: TGTGCCACCATGGGGACAGAAGAGACCCAGTACTTC; CDR3 protein: CATMGTEETQYF
V gene: TRBV7-9; J gene: TRBJ2-7; D gene: .; clone size: .; CDR3 DNA: TGTGCCAGCAGCTCAGGGGACGAGCAGTACTTC; CDR3 protein: CASSSGDEQYF
V gene: TRBV29-1; J gene: TRBJ2-5; D gene: TRBD2; clone size: .; CDR3 DNA: TGCAGCGCAAGAGGTGCGGGGGGGACCCAGTACTTC; CDR3 protein: CSARGAGGTQYF
V gene: TRBV18; J gene: TRBJ1-1; D gene: TRBD1; clone size: .; CDR3 DNA: TGTGCCAGCTCACTCAAAACAGGGGTGAACACTGAAGCTTTCTTT; CDR3 protein: CASSLKTGVNTEAFF
V gene: TRBV4-1; J gene: TRBJ1-4; D gene: .; clone size: .; CDR3 DNA: TGCGCCAGCAGCCAAGTACAGGGTCGGGAAAAACTGTTTTTT; CDR3 protein: CASSQVQGREKLFF
V gene: TRBV30; J gene: TRBJ1-5; D gene: TRBD1; clone size: .; CDR3 DNA: TGTGCCTGGGGGGACAGAGACAATCAGCCCCAGCATTTT; CDR3 protein: CAWGDRDNQPQHF
V gene: TRBV7-9; J gene: TRBJ2-7; D gene: .; clone size: .; CDR3 DNA: TGTGCCAGCAGCTTAGCGGGACTTAAGATCAACGAGCAGTACTTC; CDR3 protein: CASSLAGLKINEQYF
V gene: TRBV5-1; J gene: TRBJ2-1; D gene: TRBD2; clone size: .; CDR3 DNA: TGCGCCAGCAGCTTGGCCGTGACTAGCGGGAGCTACAATGAGCAGTTCTTC; CDR3 protein: CASSLAVTSGSYNEQFF
V gene: TRBV19; J gene: TRBJ2-1; D gene: .; clone size: once; CDR3 DNA: TGTGCCAGTAGTATTTTTAGTTACGATGAGCAGTTCTTC; CDR3 protein: CASSIFSYDEQFF
V gene: TRBV27; J gene: TRBJ2-1; D gene: TRBD2; clone size: .; CDR3 DNA: TGTGCCAGCAGTTCCAGCGGGGGGCGAGTTGAGCAGTTCTTC; CDR3 protein: CASSSSGGRVEQFF
V gene: TRBV5-1; J gene: TRBJ2-7; D gene: .; clone size: .; CDR3 DNA: TGCGCCAGCAGCTTGGCCGCAGACAGTATTTTCCGTATCAGGACCTACGAGCAGTACTTC; CDR3 protein: CASSLAADSIFRIRTYEQYF